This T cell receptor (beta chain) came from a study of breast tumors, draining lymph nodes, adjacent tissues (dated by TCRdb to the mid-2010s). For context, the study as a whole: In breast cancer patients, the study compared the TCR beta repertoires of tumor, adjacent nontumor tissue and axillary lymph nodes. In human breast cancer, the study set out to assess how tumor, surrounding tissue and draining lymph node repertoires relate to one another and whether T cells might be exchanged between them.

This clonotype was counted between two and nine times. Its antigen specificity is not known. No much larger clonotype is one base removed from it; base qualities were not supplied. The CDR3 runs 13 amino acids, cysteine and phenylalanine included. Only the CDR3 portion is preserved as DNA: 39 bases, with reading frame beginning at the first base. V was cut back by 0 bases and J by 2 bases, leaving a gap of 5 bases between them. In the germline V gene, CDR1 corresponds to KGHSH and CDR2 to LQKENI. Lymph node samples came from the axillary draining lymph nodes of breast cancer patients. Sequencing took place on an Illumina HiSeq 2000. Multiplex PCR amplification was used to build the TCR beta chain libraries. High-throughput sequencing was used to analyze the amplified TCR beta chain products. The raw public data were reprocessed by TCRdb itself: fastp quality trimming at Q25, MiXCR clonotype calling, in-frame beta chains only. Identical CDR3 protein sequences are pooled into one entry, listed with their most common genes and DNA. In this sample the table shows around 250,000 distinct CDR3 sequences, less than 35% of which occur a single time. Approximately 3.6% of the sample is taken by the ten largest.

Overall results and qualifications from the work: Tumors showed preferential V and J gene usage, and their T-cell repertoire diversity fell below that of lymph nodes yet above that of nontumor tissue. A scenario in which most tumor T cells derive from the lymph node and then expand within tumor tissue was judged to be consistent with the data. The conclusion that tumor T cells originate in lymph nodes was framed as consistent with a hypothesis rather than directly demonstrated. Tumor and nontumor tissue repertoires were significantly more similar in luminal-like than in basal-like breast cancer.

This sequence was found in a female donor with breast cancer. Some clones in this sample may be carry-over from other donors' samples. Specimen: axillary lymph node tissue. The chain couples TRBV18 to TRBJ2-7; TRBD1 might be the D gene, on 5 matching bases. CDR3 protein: CASSPPTAYEQYF. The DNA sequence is TGTGCCAGCTCACCACCGACAGCCTACGAGCAGTACTTC.